Below, one TCR beta chain is given with its context. The antigen is unknown. Rearranged V-D-J TRB sequences were amplified with a mixed TRB-A/B primer pool. TCRdb re-called the multiplex PCR reads with MiXCR, one entry per CDR3 protein. The sample carries some 19,000 distinct CDR3 sequences, approximately 40% recorded once. The CDR3 is 16 residues long. The V end lost 4 bases, the J end lost 2 bases, and 18 bases lay between the germline ends. Germline CDR1 SGHDN, CDR2 FVKESK. The sample originates from a study of T cell repertoires in aging, cancer and after chemotherapy. Study at large: Pre- and post-chemotherapy samples were paired from glioblastoma patients treated with temozolomide-based therapy.

Findings of the study overall: Healthy donors lost TCR diversity with age mainly through richness, cancer patients through richness and evenness.

Peripheral blood genomic DNA, not sorted cells or RNA, was the template. The sequenced sample was blood. The sequence was collected from a human donor with a solid tumor. V usage is TRBV14 and J usage is TRBJ2-7, with D perhaps matching TRBD2 (5 bases). The CDR3 protein is CASSLTPGLKTYEQYF. The CDR3 nucleotides read TGTGCCAGCAGCCTAACGCCCGGACTGAAAACCTACGAGCAGTACTTC.